This TCR beta chain stems from a study of cytomegalovirus exposure and HLA in healthy donors. A multiplex PCR was run with 60 Vbeta primers and 13 Jbeta primers. TCRdb's table, derived via immunoSEQ multiplex PCR, lists solely in-frame clones and lacks some. The top ten hold over 1.5% of the sample, which has around 150,000 clones, 65% to 85% seen once. Broader study findings: Later analysis identified a missense DCLRE1C variant that was linked to TCR beta V- and J-gene trimming. Data from an earlier analysis indicated that most TCR beta V segments were productive either about 90% or about 30% of the time.

J gave up 6 bases and V 6 bases, and 4 bases lay outside the gene matches. There are 13 residues in the CDR3. Germline loops: CDR1 MNHEY, CDR2 SVGAGI. This clone has only a few counts. Its target is unknown. The sample consisted of PBMCs. The receptor was derived from a woman aged 18-29 years in good health and CMV-seronegative. This chain connects TRBV6-5 to TRBJ1-2; TRBD1 agrees at 10 bases. The CDR3 DNA is TGTGCCAGCAGAGGGACAGGGGCAAATGGCTACACCTTC. This encodes CASRGTGANGYTF.